A single sample gave rise to the 14 T cell receptor beta chains below, sequenced in a study of T-cell memory formation after mild COVID-19 (dated by TCRdb to the early 2020s). Library method: 5' RACE. Sequencing instrument: Illumina NovaSeq 6000. The public sequencing data were trimmed at Q25 with fastp and processed into clonotypes with MiXCR by TCRdb, which kept only in-frame beta chains. Rows with one shared CDR3 protein collapse into an entry with the most common genes and DNA. For this sample the table gives approximately 170,000 distinct CDR3 sequences, of which under 15% were detected only once. Together, the top ten hold 3% to 4% of the sample. The sequenced sample consisted of PBMCs or a T cell subset sorted from them (not recorded which). These receptor sequences come from a young man who had mild COVID-19 (a few samples of this study predate the infection). The sample titles of this study are shuffled in the database, so cell type and time point are left out; the donor was told from shared clones.

Regarding this clonotype: The junction shows a germline mismatch at one end, possibly a read error. The V gene is TRBV7-9, the J gene TRBJ2-2, with TRBD2 matching over 10 bases. Germline loops: CDR1 SEHNR, CDR2 FQNEAQ (reference sequence). CDR3 length equals 16 residues. The CDR3 nucleotides read TGTGCCAACAGCCCCAGGACTAGCGGTAACACCGGGGAGCTGTTTTTT. This encodes CANSPRTSGNTGELFF. The full variable domain, completed using reference TRBV7-9 and TRBJ2-2, is DTGVSQNPRHKITKRGQNVTFRCDPISEHNRLYWYRQTLGQGPEFLTYFQNEAQLEKSRLLSDRFSAERPKGSFSTLEIQRTEQGDSAMYLCANSPRTSGNTGELFFGEGSRLTVL.

CDR3 nucleotides: TGCGCCAGCAGCCCGCCGGGACAGGGGTTAGAGACCCAGTACTTC. It is translated as CASSPPGQGLETQYF. The rearrangement joins TRBV5-1 to TRBJ2-5, with 10 nucleotides matching TRBD1. The CDR3 totals 15 residues. The V and J ends lost 4 bases and 4 bases, in that order; junction bases with no gene match: 7. Germline V lookup: CDR1 SGHRS, CDR2 YFSETQ.

There are many counts of this clonotype. The chain couples TRBV12-3 or TRBV12-4 to TRBJ2-7; possibly TRBD2 for D (6 bases). V lost 1 base to trimming and J lost 4 bases, with 14 bases between them. This CDR3 is 15 amino acids long. The CDR3 spells CASSLEAGGGYEQYV. The CDR3 DNA is TGTGCCAGCAGTTTAGAGGCCGGGGGTGGGTACGAGCAGTACGTC.

This clonotype was detected a few times. V is TRBV7-2 and J is TRBJ2-6; D is ambiguous. CDR1 SGHTA and CDR2 FQGNSA come from the germline V gene. The V end was cut by 5 bases, the J end by 7 bases, with 9 bases between. The CDR3 totals 13 residues. CDR3 loop: CASSPARANVLTF. The CDR3 nucleotides read TGTGCCAGCAGCCCCGCCCGAGCCAACGTCCTGACTTTC.

The chain uses TRBV5-1 and TRBJ1-1, with D possibly being TRBD1 (5 bases). The CDR3 is made up of 13 amino acids. The V gene lost 4 bases and the J gene lost 4 bases, with 11 bases spanning the gap. Germline loops: CDR1 SGHRS, CDR2 YFSETQ. For the CDR3, the DNA is TGCGCCAGCAGCCTGGGGCCGCCCACTGAAGCTTTCTTT. Protein sequence: CASSLGPPTEAFF.

This clonotype showed up just a few times. The chain joins TRBV18 to TRBJ1-2; D unclear. The CDR3 spans 14 residues. Trimming removed 6 bases from V and 2 bases from J, with 13 bases in between. Per the germline V gene, CDR1 is KGHSH and CDR2 is LQKENI. Here the CDR3 DNA reads TGTGCCAGCTCCCGCGAAGACGGGAACTATGGCTACACCTTC. Translation gives CASSREDGNYGYTF.

This clonotype was counted many times. This chain connects TRBV14 to TRBJ1-6; TRBD1 is a possible D gene (6 bases). The V gene lost 6 bases and the J gene lost 9 bases, with 15 bases spanning the gap. The germline V gene encodes CDR1 SGHDN and CDR2 FVKESK. This CDR3 has 14 residues. The CDR3 nucleotides read TGTGCCAGCAGTCCGGGCAGGGGAGCTTCACCCCTCCACTTT. It specifies CASSPGRGASPLHF.

This clonotype was seen only a few times. The rearrangement joins TRBV10-2 to TRBJ2-7; D ambiguous. The CDR3 is 16 residues long. Trimming left V 4 bases short and J 1 base short, with 17 bases between. From germline, CDR1 is WSHSY and CDR2 SAAADI. The chain's CDR3 is CASSVTPTHLSYEQYV. CDR3 in DNA: TGCGCCAGCAGTGTGACCCCTACCCACCTTTCCTACGAGCAGTACGTC.

Only a few counts were recorded for this clonotype. The chain employs TRBV20-1 and TRBJ2-3; D is unresolved. V lost 4 bases and J 4 bases, leaving 15 bases between the germline ends. In germline, CDR1 is DFQATT, CDR2 SNEGSKA (reference sequence). CDR3 size: 14 residues. The CDR3 region has the DNA TGCAGTGCTACCAAGGGTCCCCCCGCAGATACGCAGTATTTT. This sequence encodes CSATKGPPADTQYF.

This rearrangement joins TRBV2 to TRBJ2-1; no reliable D call. This CDR3 is 11 amino acids long. The V gene's germline CDR1 is SNHLY and CDR2 FYNNEI. V was clipped by 7 bases and J by 9 bases, with 10 bases between them. The CDR3 nucleotides are TGTGCCAGCACCCCCCGGAGTGAGCAGTTCTTC. Its translation: CASTPRSEQFF.

This clonotype was picked up many times. The rearrangement links TRBV6-5 to TRBJ1-5, with 7 positions matching TRBD1. The CDR3 is 15 residues long. V dropped 4 bases and J dropped 7; count of bases not matched to a gene: 10. Germline V gene lookup returns CDR1 MNHEY and CDR2 SVGAGI. The CDR3 spells CASSSAGNRGQPQHF. CDR3 DNA sequence: TGTGCCAGCAGTTCAGCCGGGAACAGGGGCCAGCCCCAGCATTTT.

This clonotype has a handful of counts. This chain connects TRBV24-1 to TRBJ1-5; D is perhaps TRBD1 (5 bases). Trimming removed 2 bases from V and 10 bases from J, with 8 bases in between. The CDR3 spans 12 residues. The germline V gene has CDR1 KGHDR and CDR2 SFDVKD. The CDR3 bases are TGTGCCACCAGTGATTCTGGACACCCCCAGCATTTT. It encodes CATSDSGHPQHF.

This sequence joins TRBV21-1 and TRBJ1-4. TRBV21-1 is a pseudogene locus. The length of the CDR3 is 17 residues. The CDR3 DNA reads TGTGCCAGCAGCTGCAGACTCCCGTACCGTACTAATGAAAAACTGTTTTTT. It codes for CASSCRLPYRTNEKLFF.

This clonotype has just a few counts. The chain is built from TRBV5-1 and TRBJ2-4, with D hard to call. This CDR3 spans 15 amino acids. Germline-derived CDR1 and CDR2 are SGHRS and YFSETQ. Trimming shortened V by 0 bases and J by 0 bases, and 7 bases separated the two germline ends. CDR3 bases: TGCGCCAGCAGCTTGGAATCCCTAGCCAAAAACATTCAGTACTTC. It encodes CASSLESLAKNIQYF.